This T cell receptor beta chain derives from a study of blood T cell repertoires in COVID-19. The overall study: T cells, B-cell-depleted T cells, or PBMCs provided the cDNA or gDNA that served as material.

The data were produced by immunoSEQ multiplex PCR, yet TCRdb's version contains in-frame clones alone and is incomplete. The sample includes 150,000 to 200,000 clones, roughly 70% of them seen just once. The sequence derives from a woman older than 75 with acute or convalescent COVID-19. Sequencing was carried out using peripheral blood.

This chain's CDR3 is CATSRDVGAADTQYF. The CDR3 nucleotides are TGTGCCACCAGCAGAGATGTGGGCGCCGCAGATACGCAGTATTTT. V is TRBV15 and J is TRBJ2-3; no reliable D call. Germline CDR1 and CDR2: LNHNV and YYDKDF (reference sequence). V was cut by 0 bases and J by 4 bases, with 11 bases left in between. CDR3 size: 15 residues.